The rows below give T cell receptor beta chains drawn from one sample of a study of cytomegalovirus exposure and HLA in healthy donors. The protocol was immunoSEQ multiplex PCR, while the TCRdb copy is restricted to in-frame clones and leaves out a portion. The sample has over 150,000 clones, roughly 84% seen once; the top ten hold 0.95% to 1.5%. The sample comprised PBMCs. All receptors come from a boy aged 2 to 9 in good health and CMV-seronegative. The CDR3 runs from the conserved cysteine through the conserved F or W. Rows give clone size only sometimes, using once, few, many, or a class for an expanded clone.

v_call clone_size cdr3_aa
TRBV5-6 NA CASSLGDRAAGYTF
TRBV14 NA CASSQGQVLSEQFF
TRBV27 NA CASSQLTGETQYF
TRBV9 NA CASSVGSAPGEQFF
TRBV5-1 NA CASSVTSGGTQETQYF
TRBV29-1 NA CSVEVDSRAEAFF
TRBV6-5 NA CASSYLGTGEAFF
TRBV5-1 NA CASSPQGTGGYNEQFF
TRBV30 NA CAWMKTSTGELFF
TRBV19 NA CASSPRGNTDTQYF
TRBV4-2 NA CASSQAGLAGPTGELFF
TRBV28 NA CASSLQGRNTEAFF
TRBV5-4 few CASSNRDSNYGYTF
TRBV2 NA CASSESNRLFF
TRBV30 NA CAWSPTSGDQYF
TRBV5-1 NA CASGRAGETQYF
TRBV10-3 NA CATSLQGGWNEQFF
TRBV6-5 once CASSLSSETGELFF
TRBV5-8 NA CASSYRGVGGSGANVLTF
TRBV5-1 NA CASSFAGTYEQYF
TRBV30 NA CAWSVPPPRVQETQYF
TRBV5-1 NA CASSLGPGMNTEAFF
TRBV2 NA CASNGGGYYGYTF
TRBV19 NA CASSRDTANEKLFF
TRBV5-1 NA CASALDNEQFF
TRBV28 few CASSLYPSFPREQYF
TRBV18 NA CASSPLDRPLYGYTF
TRBV5-6 NA CASSEIKTGYRGYTF
TRBV11-2 NA CASSPRAGNTIYF
TRBV28 NA CASSFSGPEEDTQYF